This T cell receptor beta chain originates from a study of technical replicates of blood from several donors. Trimming stripped 4 bases from V and 1 base from J, with 11 bases between. This CDR3 has 14 amino acids. Per germline, CDR1 MDHEN and CDR2 SYDVKM. Some clones are missing from TCRdb's copy, which holds only in-frame ones; the method was immunoSEQ multiplex PCR. This table has tens of thousands of clones, approximately 96% appearing once. Input material: T cells isolated from PBMCs. This receptor was obtained from a human donor in good health. This chain connects TRBV28 to TRBJ2-7, with a possible D match to TRBD2 (5 bases). This chain's CDR3 is CASSSSLGSYEQYF. CDR3 bases: TGTGCCAGCAGTTCCTCACTAGGGTCCTACGAGCAGTACTTC.